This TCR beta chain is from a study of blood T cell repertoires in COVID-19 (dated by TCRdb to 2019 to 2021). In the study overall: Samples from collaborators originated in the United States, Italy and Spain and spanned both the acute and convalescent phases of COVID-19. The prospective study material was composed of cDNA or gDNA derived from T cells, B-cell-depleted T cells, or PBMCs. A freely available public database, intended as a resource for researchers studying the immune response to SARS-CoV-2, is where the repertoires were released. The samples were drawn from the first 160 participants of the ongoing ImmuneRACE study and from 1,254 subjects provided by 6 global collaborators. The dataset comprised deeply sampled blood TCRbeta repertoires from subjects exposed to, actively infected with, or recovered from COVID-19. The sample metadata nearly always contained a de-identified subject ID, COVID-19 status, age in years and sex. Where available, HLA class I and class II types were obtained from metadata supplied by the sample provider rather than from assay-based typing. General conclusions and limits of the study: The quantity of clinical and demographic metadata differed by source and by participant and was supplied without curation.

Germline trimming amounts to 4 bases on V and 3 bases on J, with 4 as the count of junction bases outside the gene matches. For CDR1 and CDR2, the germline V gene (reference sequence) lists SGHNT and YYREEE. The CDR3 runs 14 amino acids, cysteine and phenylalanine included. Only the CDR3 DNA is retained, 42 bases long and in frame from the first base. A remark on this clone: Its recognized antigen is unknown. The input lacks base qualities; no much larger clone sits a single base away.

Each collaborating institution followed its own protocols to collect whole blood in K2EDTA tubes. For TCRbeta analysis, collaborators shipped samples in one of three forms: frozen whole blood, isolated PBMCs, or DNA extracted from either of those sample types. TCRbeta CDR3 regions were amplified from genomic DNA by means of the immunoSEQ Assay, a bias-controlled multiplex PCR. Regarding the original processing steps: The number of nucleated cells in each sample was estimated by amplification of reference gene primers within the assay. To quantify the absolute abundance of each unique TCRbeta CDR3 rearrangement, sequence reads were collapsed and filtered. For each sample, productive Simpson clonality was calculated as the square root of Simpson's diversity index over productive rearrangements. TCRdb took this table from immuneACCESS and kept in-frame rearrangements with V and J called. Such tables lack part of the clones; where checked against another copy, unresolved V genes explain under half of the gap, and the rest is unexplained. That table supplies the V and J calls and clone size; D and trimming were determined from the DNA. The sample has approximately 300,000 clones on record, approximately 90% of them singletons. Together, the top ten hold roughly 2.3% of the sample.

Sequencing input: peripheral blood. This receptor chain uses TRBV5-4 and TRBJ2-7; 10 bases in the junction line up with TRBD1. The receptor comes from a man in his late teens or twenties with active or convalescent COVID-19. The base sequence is TGTGCCAGCAGCCCCCGGACAGGGGGCTACGAGCAGTACTTC. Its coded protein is CASSPRTGGYEQYF.